A selection of T cell receptor beta chains follows, all from one sample in a study of T cells in Graves' hyperthyroidism and ophthalmopathy. MiXCR, run by TCRdb on the multiplex PCR reads, gives a single entry per CDR3 protein. This table has a few hundred thousand distinct CDR3 sequences, roughly 16% appearing once. The specimen sequenced was blood. The receptor source for this set is a middle-aged woman with Graves' ophthalmopathy. The CDR3 runs from the conserved cysteine through the conserved F or W. D genes are given only for firm matches. Size is stated for part of the rows, as once, few or many counts, or as a class when the clone is expanded.

abundance,v_gene,d_gene,j_gene,CDR3aa,CDR3nt
many,TRBV9,NA,TRBJ2-3,CASSVSAYLGDTQYF,TGTGCCAGCAGCGTATCCGCTTACCTCGGAGATACGCAGTATTTT
NA,TRBV7-2,TRBD2,TRBJ2-1,CASSVLAGGSTNNEQFF,TGTGCCAGCAGCGTATTAGCGGGGGGATCTACAAACAATGAGCAGTTCTTC
few,TRBV5-1,NA,TRBJ2-3,CASSWTVTDTQYF,TGCGCCAGCAGCTGGACAGTCACAGATACGCAGTATTTT
many,TRBV28,TRBD2,TRBJ2-5,CASSHPTSGRWETQYF,TGTGCCAGCAGCCACCCGACTAGCGGGAGATGGGAGACCCAGTACTTC
few,TRBV2,TRBD2,TRBJ2-2,CASRSDGGGTGELFF,TGTGCCAGCAGGTCGGACGGGGGAGGGACCGGGGAGCTGTTTTTT
many,TRBV5-1,NA,TRBJ1-1,CASSLAMGGTEAFF,TGCGCCAGCAGCTTGGCGATGGGTGGCACTGAAGCTTTCTTT
few,TRBV6-1,NA,TRBJ1-1,CASGGDTRRREAFF,TGTGCCAGCGGGGGAGATACCCGTCGCCGGGAAGCTTTCTTT
few,TRBV12-3/TRBV12-4,NA,TRBJ1-1,CASSKRPLNPPEAFF,TGTGCCAGCAGTAAACGGCCTTTGAATCCCCCTGAAGCTTTCTTT
many,TRBV2,TRBD2,TRBJ2-1,CASSATSGGAGEQFF,TGTGCCAGCAGTGCGACTAGCGGGGGGGCGGGTGAGCAGTTCTTC
NA,TRBV6-1,TRBD1,TRBJ2-4,CASSEVGQGRNIQYF,TGTGCCAGCAGTGAGGTGGGACAGGGACGAAACATTCAGTACTTC
many,TRBV27,TRBD1,TRBJ1-6,CASTRDRGNSPLHF,TGTGCCAGCACCAGGGACAGGGGGAATTCACCCCTCCACTTT
NA,TRBV12-3/TRBV12-4,TRBD2,TRBJ2-1,CASSLRGGGAGNEQFF,TGTGCCAGCAGTTTAAGGGGCGGGGGGGCAGGGAATGAGCAGTTCTTC
NA,TRBV11-2,TRBD2,TRBJ2-1,CASSLGGTSGTYNEQFF,TGTGCCAGCAGCTTGGGCGGGACTAGCGGGACCTACAATGAGCAGTTCTTC
many,TRBV5-1,NA,TRBJ2-1,CASSLGQPYNEQFF,TGCGCCAGCAGCTTGGGACAGCCCTACAATGAGCAGTTCTTC
NA,TRBV19,NA,TRBJ1-1,CASSIDEDGPEAFF,TGTGCCAGTAGTATAGATGAAGACGGCCCTGAAGCTTTCTTT
NA,TRBV2,NA,TRBJ2-3,CANRKDEGTDTQYF,TGTGCCAACCGGAAGGATGAAGGCACAGATACGCAGTATTTT
NA,TRBV5-4,TRBD1,TRBJ2-7,CASSLVGQGAREQYF,TGTGCCAGCAGCTTGGTAGGACAGGGGGCTCGGGAGCAGTACTTC
many,TRBV11-2,NA,TRBJ1-3,CASSLDRSSGNTIYF,TGTGCCAGCAGCCTCGACAGGTCCTCTGGAAACACCATATATTTT
NA,TRBV12-5,NA,TRBJ1-1,CASRQSLDTEAFF,TGTGCTAGCAGACAATCATTGGACACTGAAGCTTTCTTT
NA,TRBV20-1,NA,TRBJ1-5,CSARESGNQPQHF,TGCAGTGCTAGAGAAAGTGGCAATCAGCCCCAGCATTTT
many,TRBV13,NA,TRBJ2-1,CASSLPGTTHNEQFF,TGTGCCAGCAGCTTACCAGGGACAACACACAATGAGCAGTTCTTC
many,TRBV18,NA,TRBJ2-1,CASSPGRGTGNEQFF,TGTGCCAGCTCACCCGGAAGGGGTACAGGCAATGAGCAGTTCTTC
NA,TRBV20-1,TRBD2,TRBJ2-1,CSGKLAGGAWSEQFF,TGCAGTGGTAAACTAGCGGGAGGGGCCTGGAGTGAGCAGTTCTTC
NA,TRBV19,TRBD2,TRBJ2-3,CASSIGTSLTTDTQYF,TGTGCCAGTAGTATTGGGACTAGCCTTACCACAGATACGCAGTATTTT
many,TRBV12-3/TRBV12-4,NA,TRBJ2-3,CASRRATDTQYF,TGTGCCAGCAGGCGCGCGACAGATACGCAGTATTTT
NA,TRBV27,TRBD1,TRBJ1-2,CASSPGTGRFNYTF,TGTGCCAGCAGTCCAGGGACAGGGCGGTTCAACTACACCTTC
many,TRBV30,TRBD2,TRBJ2-5,CAWSPTGGLTQYF,TGTGCCTGGAGCCCTACGGGGGGACTGACCCAGTACTTC
many,TRBV7-9,NA,TRBJ2-7,CASVAAGNEQYF,TGTGCCAGCGTGGCCGCGGGTAACGAGCAGTACTTC
many,TRBV19,NA,TRBJ2-7,CASSETAGFYEQYF,TGTGCCAGTAGTGAGACGGCAGGCTTCTACGAGCAGTACTTC
few,TRBV19,NA,TRBJ2-2,CASSKAGQTGELFF,TGTGCCAGTAGTAAGGCGGGCCAGACCGGGGAGCTGTTTTTT
many,TRBV20-1,NA,TRBJ1-1,CSARVWGEAFF,TGCAGTGCTAGAGTGTGGGGCGAGGCTTTCTTT
few,TRBV12-3/TRBV12-4,NA,TRBJ2-4,CASSFGGLAKNIQYF,TGTGCCAGCAGTTTTGGGGGACTAGCCAAAAACATTCAGTACTTC
few,TRBV19,NA,TRBJ2-5,CASSTPSGETQYF,TGTGCCAGTAGTACTCCCAGCGGAGAGACCCAGTACTTC
few,TRBV20-1,NA,TRBJ2-3,CSARDTGNRADTQYF,TGCAGTGCTAGAGATACAGGGAACAGGGCAGATACGCAGTATTTT
few,TRBV2,NA,TRBJ1-1,CASSDLEGYTEAFF,TGTGCCAGCAGTGATTTGGAGGGATACACTGAAGCTTTCTTT
NA,TRBV2,NA,TRBJ2-6,CASSGPIRSGANVLTF,TGTGCCAGCAGTGGGCCGATCCGCTCTGGGGCCAACGTCCTGACTTTC
many,TRBV28,TRBD2,TRBJ2-3,CASSFNQLAGDTQYF,TGTGCCAGCAGTTTTAATCAACTAGCGGGGGATACGCAGTATTTT
NA,TRBV28,NA,TRBJ1-2,CASSLLRVNYGYTF,TGTGCCAGCAGTTTGCTCAGGGTCAACTATGGCTACACCTTC
many,TRBV28,NA,TRBJ2-1,CASSLARITYNEQFF,TGTGCCAGCAGTTTAGCACGCATTACCTACAATGAGCAGTTCTTC
NA,TRBV28,TRBD2,TRBJ2-1,CASSLRLAGIGQFF,TGTGCCAGCAGTTTAAGACTAGCGGGAATCGGGCAGTTCTTC
NA,TRBV4-1,TRBD2,TRBJ2-1,CASSQGLAALDEQFF,TGCGCCAGCAGCCAAGGGCTAGCGGCCTTGGATGAGCAGTTCTTC
many,TRBV4-1,NA,TRBJ2-7,CASSQDNNGPYEQYF,TGCGCCAGCAGCCAAGATAACAACGGCCCCTACGAGCAGTACTTC
NA,TRBV18,NA,TRBJ2-4,CASSPPNSERYNIQYF,TGTGCCAGCTCACCCCCAAACTCAGAGAGATATAACATTCAGTACTTC
many,TRBV7-2,NA,TRBJ2-7,CASSLAVGRYEQYF,TGTGCCAGCAGCTTAGCCGTCGGAAGATACGAGCAGTACTTC
many,TRBV5-1,NA,TRBJ1-1,CASRLDLNTEAFF,TGCGCCAGCAGACTGGATTTGAACACTGAAGCTTTCTTT
NA,TRBV5-1,NA,TRBJ2-1,CASSGEFGLSSYNEQFF,TGCGCCAGCAGCGGAGAATTCGGACTAAGCTCCTACAATGAGCAGTTCTTC
NA,TRBV7-8,NA,TRBJ2-5,CASSFMDLEETQYF,TGTGCCAGCAGCTTTATGGACCTGGAGGAGACCCAGTACTTC
NA,TRBV20-1,TRBD1,TRBJ1-6,CSARDQGQGTYNSPLHF,TGCAGTGCTAGAGATCAGGGACAGGGGACGTATAATTCACCCCTCCACTTT
NA,TRBV3-1,NA,TRBJ1-4,CASSLRAAEGKLFF,TGTGCCAGCAGCTTGAGGGCCGCTGAGGGAAAACTGTTTTTT
NA,TRBV5-1,NA,TRBJ2-7,CASSFGAPYEQYF,TGCGCCAGCAGCTTCGGTGCCCCCTACGAGCAGTACTTC
NA,TRBV2,NA,TRBJ1-2,CASTRRISYGYTF,TGTGCCAGCACCCGACGGATATCCTATGGCTACACCTTC
few,TRBV6-5,TRBD1,TRBJ1-4,CASSYSNRGLEKLFF,TGTGCCAGCAGTTACTCGAACAGGGGGCTTGAAAAACTGTTTTTT
NA,TRBV27,TRBD1,TRBJ2-1,CASSHPDRAGEQFF,TGTGCCAGCAGCCACCCGGACAGGGCGGGTGAGCAGTTCTTC
many,TRBV20-1,TRBD1,TRBJ2-1,CSAPHSSNRGVQFF,TGCAGTGCTCCGCACTCAAGTAACAGGGGGGTGCAGTTCTTC
few,TRBV7-9,NA,TRBJ2-2,CASSDVSGVNTGELFF,TGTGCCAGCAGCGACGTGTCGGGAGTTAACACCGGGGAGCTGTTTTTT
NA,TRBV5-1,TRBD2,TRBJ2-1,CASNVAGVNEQFF,TGCGCCAGCAATGTAGCGGGAGTGAACGAGCAGTTCTTC